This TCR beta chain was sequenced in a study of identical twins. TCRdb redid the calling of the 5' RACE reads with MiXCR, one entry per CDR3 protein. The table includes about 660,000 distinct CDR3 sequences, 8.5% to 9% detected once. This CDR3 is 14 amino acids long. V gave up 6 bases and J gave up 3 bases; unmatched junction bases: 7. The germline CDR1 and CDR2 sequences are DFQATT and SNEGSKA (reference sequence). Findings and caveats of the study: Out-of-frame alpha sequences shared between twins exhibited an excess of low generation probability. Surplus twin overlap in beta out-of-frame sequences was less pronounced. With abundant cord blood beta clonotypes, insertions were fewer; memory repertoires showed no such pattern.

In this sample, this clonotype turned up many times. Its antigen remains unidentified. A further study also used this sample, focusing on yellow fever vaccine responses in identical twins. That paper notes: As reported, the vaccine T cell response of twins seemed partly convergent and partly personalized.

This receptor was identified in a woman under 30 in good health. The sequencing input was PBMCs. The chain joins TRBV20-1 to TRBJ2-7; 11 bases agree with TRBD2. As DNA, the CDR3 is TGCAGTGCCAGGGGACTAGCGGTAATCTACGAGCAGTACTTC. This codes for CSARGLAVIYEQYF.